This is a list of T cell receptor beta chains from one sample in a study of CD8 T cells in ankylosing spondylitis. TCRdb processed the 5' RACE reads anew with MiXCR; each CDR3 protein has one entry. The profile covers about 440,000 distinct CDR3 sequences, with about 15% appearing a single time and just over 1% taken by the ten largest. Material for sequencing was blood, either unsorted or a sorted T cell fraction (not recorded which). The receptors here all came from a male donor with ankylosing spondylitis. Each CDR3 is given with its conserved first and last residue. The D gene is left open where the match is weak. The size field is filled for only some rows; it gives once, few, many or a size class.

V	size	J	D	DNA	CDR3
TRBV20-1	-	TRBJ1-3	-	TGCAGTGCCCATGGGGGCTCTGGAAACACCATATATTTT	CSAHGGSGNTIYF
TRBV29-1	few	TRBJ1-2	-	TGCAGCGTTGTTCCTGGGGGGGGTAACTATGGCTACACCTTC	CSVVPGGGNYGYTF
TRBV29-1	-	TRBJ2-2	TRBD2	TGCAGCCAGCGGGGGAACACCGGGGAGCTGTTTTTT	CSQRGNTGELFF
TRBV18	few	TRBJ1-1	TRBD1	TGTGCCAGCTCAACATCGACAGGGGAAGCTTTCTTT	CASSTSTGEAFF
TRBV6-2/TRBV6-3	-	TRBJ1-1	-	TGTGCCAGCAGTTACATGGGGGCGCCGTGGACTGAAGCTTTCTTT	CASSYMGAPWTEAFF
TRBV5-1	few	TRBJ2-3	-	TGCGCCAGCAGCTTGGCCGATGGGGATACGCAGTATTTT	CASSLADGDTQYF
TRBV7-2	many	TRBJ2-3	-	TGTGCCAGCAGCGATTCCGATACGCAGTATTTT	CASSDSDTQYF
TRBV5-1	many	TRBJ2-3	-	TGCGCCAGCAGCATACAGGGCGTAAGCACAGATACGCAGTATTTT	CASSIQGVSTDTQYF
TRBV7-9	-	TRBJ2-2	-	TGTGCCAGCAGCTTAATGGGGATCAACACCGGGGAGCTGTTTTTT	CASSLMGINTGELFF
TRBV12-3/TRBV12-4	many	TRBJ2-5	TRBD2	TGTGCCAGCAGTCAAACAAGACTAGCGGGAGAGGGAGAGACCCAGTACTTC	CASSQTRLAGEGETQYF
TRBV3-1	few	TRBJ1-5	-	TGTGCCAGCAGCCAAACTCGGGACATTTATAGCAATCAGCCCCAGCATTTT	CASSQTRDIYSNQPQHF
TRBV20-1	-	TRBJ2-2	-	TGCAGTGCTAGCGGGGTCACCGGGGAGCTGTTTTTT	CSASGVTGELFF
TRBV12-3/TRBV12-4	few	TRBJ1-1	-	TGTGCCAGCAGCACGAATAGGGAGAACACTGAAGCTTTCTTT	CASSTNRENTEAFF
TRBV12-3/TRBV12-4	many	TRBJ2-1	TRBD2	TGTGCCAGCAGTGACTCTAGCGGGAGCAATGAGCAGTTCTTC	CASSDSSGSNEQFF
TRBV6-2/TRBV6-3	-	TRBJ1-1	-	TGTGCCAGCAGTCTACAGAGCACTGAAGCTTTCTTT	CASSLQSTEAFF
TRBV11-2	few	TRBJ1-1	-	TGTGCCAGCAGCTTAATGACAGTGAACACTGAAGCTTTCTTT	CASSLMTVNTEAFF
TRBV19	few	TRBJ2-1	TRBD2	TGTGCCAGTACCCAGAGGCTAGCGGGCGACAATGAGCAGTTCTTC	CASTQRLAGDNEQFF
TRBV20-1	few	TRBJ1-5	-	TGCAGTGCTACAAACCCAAGCAATCAGCCCCAGCATTTT	CSATNPSNQPQHF
TRBV15	few	TRBJ2-2	-	TGTGCCACCAGCAGTGGAGGGAGCGGGGAGCTGTTTTTT	CATSSGGSGELFF
TRBV5-1	few	TRBJ2-7	TRBD2	TGCGCCAGCAGCCCCACGACTAGCGGGAGCGGCAACGAGCAGTACTTC	CASSPTTSGSGNEQYF
TRBV15	-	TRBJ1-5	TRBD1	TGTGCCACCAGCAGGGGACAGGGAAGCAATCAGCCCCAGCATTTT	CATSRGQGSNQPQHF
TRBV27	many	TRBJ2-5	-	TGTGCCAGCAGTTTATCGTGGGAAGGGGCCCAGTACTTC	CASSLSWEGAQYF
TRBV5-1	few	TRBJ1-1	-	TGCGCCAGCAGCACCCGACAGGAGAACACTGAAGCTTTCTTT	CASSTRQENTEAFF
TRBV18	-	TRBJ2-1	TRBD1	TGTGCCAGCTCTCCGCAACTCTCACAGGGGGGCAATGAGCAGTTCTTC	CASSPQLSQGGNEQFF
TRBV6-2/TRBV6-3	-	TRBJ2-5	-	TGTGCCAGCAGCCCCGTTCCCGGGGGAGTGACCCAGTACTTC	CASSPVPGGVTQYF
TRBV7-3	-	TRBJ2-5	-	TGTGCCAGCAGCTTAAGTGCCGGGCCCCAAGAGACCCAGTACTTC	CASSLSAGPQETQYF
TRBV5-1	-	TRBJ2-5	-	TGCGCCAGCAGCCCGGACGGGACACTTGGGGAGACCCAGTACTTC	CASSPDGTLGETQYF
TRBV12-3/TRBV12-4	many	TRBJ2-1	-	TGTGCCAGCAGTTTAGGTCAGGGCGGTGAGCAGTTCTTC	CASSLGQGGEQFF
TRBV5-5	-	TRBJ1-5	-	TGTGCCAGCAGCACCCAAGGGGGAAATCAGCCCCAGCATTTT	CASSTQGGNQPQHF
TRBV2	-	TRBJ2-2	TRBD2	TGTGCCAGCAGTGACCAGCGGGGGGGAACCGGGGAGCTGTTTTTT	CASSDQRGGTGELFF
TRBV14	-	TRBJ1-2	-	TGTGCCAGCAGCCAAGGGTTGGGACTGCCTTCCAAGAACTATGGCTACACCTTC	CASSQGLGLPSKNYGYTF
TRBV6-1	few	TRBJ1-1	-	TGTGCCAGCAAGCCAGGGCTGGGGAACACTGAAGCTTTCTTT	CASKPGLGNTEAFF